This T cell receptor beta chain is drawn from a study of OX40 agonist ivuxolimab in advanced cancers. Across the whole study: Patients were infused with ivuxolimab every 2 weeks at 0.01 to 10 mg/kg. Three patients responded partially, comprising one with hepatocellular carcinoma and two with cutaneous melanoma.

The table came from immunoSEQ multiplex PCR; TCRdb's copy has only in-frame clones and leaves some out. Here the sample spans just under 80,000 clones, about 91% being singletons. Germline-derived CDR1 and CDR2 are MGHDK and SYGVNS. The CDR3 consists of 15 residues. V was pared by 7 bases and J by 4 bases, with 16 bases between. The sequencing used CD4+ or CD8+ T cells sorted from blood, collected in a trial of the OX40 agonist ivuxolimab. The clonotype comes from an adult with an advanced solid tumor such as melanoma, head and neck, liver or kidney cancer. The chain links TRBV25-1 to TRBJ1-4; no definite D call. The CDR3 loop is CASTTGELDNEKLFF. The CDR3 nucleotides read TGTGCCAGCACTACTGGGGAATTGGATAATGAAAAACTGTTTTTT.